This entry is about one T cell receptor beta chain. Its specificity is unknown. Sequencing used immunoSEQ multiplex PCR; TCRdb keeps in-frame clones, though not all of them. The table includes under 500,000 clones, roughly 90% detected once. Trimming cost V 1 base and J 2 bases, with 13 bases left between them. The CDR3 runs 16 residues. CDR1 is LGHNA and CDR2 is YSLEER in the germline V gene. The sample belongs to a study of Ad26.COV2.S vaccination and SARS-CoV-2 variants. Looking at the study overall: Dosing was one shot or two shots 56 days apart.

As for treatment: 19 received Ad26.COV2.S at low or high dose, single or two shots; 5 received placebo; per-sample allocation not given. Day 63 after the first injection of vaccine or placebo was the sampling time. An 18-55-year-old adult in Boston served as donor. Ad26.COV2.S expressed prefusion-stabilized spike from the original Wuhan strain. Points from the study as a whole: Relative to placebo recipients, vaccine recipients exhibited elevated spike-specific TCR breadth.

Sequencing used peripheral blood, obtained in a trial of Ad26.COV2.S vaccine versus placebo. This clonotype originated in a person between 18 and 60 years old who received the Ad26.COV2.S COVID-19 vaccine or a placebo. The rearrangement links TRBV4-3 to TRBJ2-3, with D perhaps TRBD2 (6 bases). CDR3 bases: TGCGCCAGCAGCCAAGCGGGAGACCCGGCCACAGATACGCAGTATTTT. Translating it yields CASSQAGDPATDTQYF.